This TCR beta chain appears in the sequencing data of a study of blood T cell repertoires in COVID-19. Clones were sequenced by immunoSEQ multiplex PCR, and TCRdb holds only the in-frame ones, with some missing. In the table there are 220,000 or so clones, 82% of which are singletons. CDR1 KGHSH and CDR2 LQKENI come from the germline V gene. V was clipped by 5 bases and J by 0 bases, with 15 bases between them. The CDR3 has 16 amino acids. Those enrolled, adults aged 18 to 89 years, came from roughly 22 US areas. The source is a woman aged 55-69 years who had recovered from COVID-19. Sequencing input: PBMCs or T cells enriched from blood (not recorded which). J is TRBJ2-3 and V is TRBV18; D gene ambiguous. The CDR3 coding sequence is TGTGCCAGCTCAGGCAGCTACAGAACTAGCACAGATACGCAGTATTTT. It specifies CASSGSYRTSTDTQYF.